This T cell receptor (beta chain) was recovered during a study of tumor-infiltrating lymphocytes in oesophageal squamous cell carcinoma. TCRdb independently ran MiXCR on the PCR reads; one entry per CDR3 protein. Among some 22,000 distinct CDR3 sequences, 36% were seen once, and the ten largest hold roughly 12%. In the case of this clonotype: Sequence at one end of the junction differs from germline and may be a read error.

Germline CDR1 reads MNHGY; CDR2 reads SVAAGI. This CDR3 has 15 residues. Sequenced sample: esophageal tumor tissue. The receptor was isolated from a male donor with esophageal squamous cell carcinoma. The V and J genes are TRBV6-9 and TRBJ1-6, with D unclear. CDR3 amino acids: CASSYGRLAGSEQYF. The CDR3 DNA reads TGTGCCAGCAGTTATGGACGCCTGGCTGGGTCCGAGCAGTACTTT.